This T cell receptor beta chain was sequenced for a study of shared clonotypes between healthy human individuals. The CDR3 contains 16 residues. Trimming left V 3 bases short and J 10 bases short, with 22 bases between. Germline assignment: CDR1 SNHLY and CDR2 FYNNEI. The sample holds a few counts of this clone. Sequenced by immunoSEQ multiplex PCR; TCRdb stores in-frame clones only, minus some. Of fewer than 600,000 clones detected, around 77% appear once; the ten largest clones hold about 12%. This TCR derives from a woman in her forties in good health. Some clones in this sample may be carry-over from other donors' samples. The sample taken for sequencing was PBMCs. This sequence joins TRBV2 and TRBJ2-1, with a weak D call TRBD1 (6 bases). In DNA form, the CDR3 reads TGTGCCAGCAGTGATAAGGACAGCCCCACAGGAAGGGAGCAGTTCTTC. The encoded protein is CASSDKDSPTGREQFF.